These T cell receptor beta chains were read from a single sample in a study of early T cells in non-severe SARS-CoV-2 infection. Each CDR3 protein is one row after TCRdb ran MiXCR on the 5' RACE reads. This sample has about 60,000 distinct CDR3 sequences, with around 13% found just once. Material for sequencing was whole blood. These TCRs come from an adult who was a healthcare worker with PCR-confirmed SARS-CoV-2 infection or an uninfected control (not recorded which). The CDR3 runs from the conserved cysteine through the conserved F or W. A D gene is named only where the DNA matches it firmly. Size is omitted from some rows. Given values are once, few, many or a class for expanded clones.

V gene	J gene	clone size	D gene	CDR3 protein	CDR3 DNA
TRBV5-6	TRBJ1-1	-	-	CASSLYVRVTEAFF	TGTGCCAGCAGCTTGTACGTCAGGGTGACTGAAGCTTTCTTT
TRBV2	TRBJ2-7	many	TRBD1	CASRGTGGTKGEQYF	TGTGCCAGCAGGGGGACAGGGGGGACTAAGGGCGAGCAGTACTTC
TRBV29-1	TRBJ1-2	-	-	CSVQGEDGYTF	TGCAGCGTTCAGGGAGAAGATGGCTACACCTTC
TRBV6-6	TRBJ2-2	-	-	CASIGSGELFF	TGTGCCAGCATTGGTAGCGGGGAGCTGTTTTTT
TRBV9	TRBJ2-3	-	TRBD2	CASSVTQRGRGTDTQYF	TGTGCCAGCAGCGTAACCCAGCGGGGGAGGGGCACAGATACGCAGTATTTT
TRBV27	TRBJ1-2	few	TRBD1	CASSLSQGASYGYTF	TGTGCCAGCAGTTTATCCCAGGGGGCAAGCTATGGCTACACCTTC
TRBV20-1	TRBJ2-1	many	-	CSARDRRTGRNYNEQFF	TGCAGTGCTAGAGATCGTAGAACAGGGAGAAACTACAATGAGCAGTTCTTC
TRBV7-6	TRBJ2-5	many	-	CASSLNNRETQYF	TGTGCCAGCAGCTTAAACAACAGAGAGACCCAGTACTTC
TRBV7-2	TRBJ1-1	-	TRBD1	CASSSRQGMNTEAFF	TGTGCCAGCAGCTCCCGACAGGGAATGAACACTGAAGCTTTCTTT
TRBV28	TRBJ1-1	few	-	CASSLLQYEAFF	TGTGCCAGCAGTTTACTCCAATATGAAGCTTTCTTT
TRBV29-1	TRBJ2-5	many	TRBD1	CSVVVRGRQETQYF	TGCAGCGTTGTCGTCAGGGGGCGCCAAGAGACCCAGTACTTC
TRBV28	TRBJ2-4	many	-	CASSGEPKNIQYF	TGTGCCAGCAGTGGAGAGCCGAAAAACATTCAGTACTTC
TRBV11-2	TRBJ1-1	-	TRBD1	CASSSTGGVGNTEAFF	TGTGCCAGCAGCTCCACAGGGGGCGTCGGGAACACTGAAGCTTTCTTT
TRBV5-1	TRBJ2-3	-	TRBD2	CASWSGGIRDTQYF	TGCGCCAGCTGGAGCGGGGGGATCCGGGATACGCAGTATTTT
TRBV11-2	TRBJ1-2	-	-	CASSSVRDDYGYTF	TGTGCCAGCAGCTCTGTCAGGGATGACTATGGCTACACCTTC
TRBV3-1	TRBJ2-1	few	TRBD2	CASSPRPSGTYNEQFF	TGTGCCAGCAGCCCACGCCCTAGCGGCACCTACAATGAGCAGTTCTTC
TRBV7-2	TRBJ2-1	few	TRBD2	CASSLSGGINEQFF	TGTGCCAGCAGCTTAAGCGGGGGGATTAATGAGCAGTTCTTC
TRBV6-6	TRBJ2-5	few	TRBD1	CASSQSGTATVYF	TGTGCCAGCAGTCAATCCGGGACAGCCACGGTCTACTTC
TRBV2	TRBJ2-3	many	TRBD2	CASSELAGAQDTQYF	TGTGCCAGCAGTGAACTAGCGGGGGCGCAAGATACGCAGTATTTT
TRBV30	TRBJ1-4	few	-	CAWKVRANEKLFF	TGTGCCTGGAAGGTTAGAGCTAATGAAAAACTGTTTTTT
TRBV5-1	TRBJ1-1	-	TRBD1	CASSRGQGPNTEAFF	TGCGCCAGCAGCCGAGGACAGGGACCAAACACTGAAGCTTTCTTT
TRBV12-3/TRBV12-4	TRBJ1-1	-	TRBD1	CASSPRTGKTEAFF	TGTGCCAGCAGTCCCCGGACAGGGAAAACTGAAGCTTTCTTT
TRBV6-5	TRBJ1-2	few	-	CASSFDGYAGYTF	TGTGCCAGCAGCTTCGATGGCTACGCGGGCTACACCTTC
TRBV5-4	TRBJ2-1	few	-	CASSPWAFNEQFF	TGTGCCAGCAGTCCTTGGGCTTTCAATGAGCAGTTCTTC
TRBV19	TRBJ2-3	few	-	CASSWTDSTDTQYF	TGTGCCAGTAGTTGGACAGACAGCACAGATACGCAGTATTTT
TRBV11-2	TRBJ2-2	few	-	CASSFSGTGELFF	TGTGCCAGCAGCTTCTCGGGGACCGGGGAGCTGTTTTTT
TRBV23-1	TRBJ2-7	-	-	CASTFGALTYEQYF	TGCGCCAGCACCTTCGGGGCTCTTACCTACGAGCAGTACTTC
TRBV5-4	TRBJ2-2	-	-	CASSLGVANTGELFF	TGTGCCAGCAGCTTGGGCGTCGCGAACACCGGGGAGCTGTTTTTT
TRBV20-1	TRBJ1-2	-	TRBD1	CSAQDRGYGYTF	TGCAGTGCTCAGGACAGGGGCTATGGCTACACCTTC
TRBV20-1	TRBJ2-1	few	-	CSARWASDNEQFF	TGCAGTGCTAGGTGGGCTAGCGACAATGAGCAGTTCTTC
TRBV29-1	TRBJ2-2	few	TRBD1	CSVALTGGDTGELFF	TGCAGCGTGGCCCTGACAGGGGGAGACACCGGGGAGCTGTTTTTT
TRBV6-1	TRBJ2-2	few	-	CASMPAVAGELFF	TGTGCCAGCATGCCGGCAGTGGCCGGGGAGCTGTTTTTT
TRBV5-6	TRBJ1-1	few	-	CASNTGLFMNTEAFF	TGTGCCAGCAACACAGGCTTATTTATGAACACTGAAGCTTTCTTT
TRBV7-9	TRBJ2-7	many	TRBD2	CASSFAGPLGRDDDEQYF	TGTGCCAGCAGCTTTGCGGGCCCCCTGGGGAGGGATGATGACGAGCAGTACTTC
TRBV5-6	TRBJ1-5	few	-	CASSPRRNQPQHF	TGTGCCAGCAGCCCCAGGAGAAATCAGCCCCAGCATTTT
TRBV2	TRBJ2-7	-	-	CASSDSGANEQYF	TGTGCCAGCAGTGATTCAGGGGCGAACGAGCAGTACTTC
TRBV12-3/TRBV12-4	TRBJ1-6	many	-	CASTTGGNSPLHF	TGTGCCAGCACAACGGGAGGCAATTCACCCCTCCACTTT
TRBV24-1	TRBJ2-7	-	-	CATSDSPFNEQYF	TGTGCCACCAGTGATTCCCCCTTCAACGAGCAGTACTTC
TRBV28	TRBJ2-4	few	-	CASSREAGIAKNIQYF	TGTGCCAGCAGTCGAGAAGCGGGTATAGCCAAAAACATTCAGTACTTC
TRBV12-3/TRBV12-4	TRBJ2-3	many	TRBD2	CASSLAGALAGVVDTQYF	TGTGCCAGCAGTTTAGCGGGGGCCCTAGCGGGAGTGGTAGATACGCAGTATTTT
TRBV7-2	TRBJ2-1	-	-	CASSVSRGSNNEQFF	TGTGCCAGCAGCGTGAGCAGGGGATCTAATAATGAGCAGTTCTTC
TRBV7-2	TRBJ2-3	-	-	CASSYRAVTDTQYF	TGTGCCAGCTCCTACAGGGCAGTCACAGATACGCAGTATTTT
TRBV12-3/TRBV12-4	TRBJ1-1	many	-	CASSQLTTMDTEAFF	TGTGCCAGCAGTCAATTGACAACTATGGACACTGAAGCTTTCTTT
TRBV7-6	TRBJ2-7	-	TRBD1	CASSLGQPHDEQYF	TGTGCCAGCAGCTTGGGACAGCCGCACGACGAGCAGTACTTC
TRBV14	TRBJ2-3	-	TRBD1	CASSQQGAGDTQYF	TGTGCCAGCAGCCAGCAGGGGGCAGGAGATACGCAGTATTTT